The T cell receptor beta chain described here comes from a study of long-term antiretroviral therapy in people with HIV. Findings and limits, study-wide: Dominance of pre-ART expanded clones persisted, fluctuating and often declining after ART. Comparison with controls showed narrower CDR3 length ranges in HIV repertoires. Diversity increased after ART yet remained lower than in transplant donor controls. Nothing was known about ART adherence, viral resistance or changes in therapy.

Sequencing relied on immunoSEQ assay v3.0, run at survey level. This table comes from immunoSEQ multiplex PCR, and its TCRdb copy is limited to in-frame clones, with some not included. The data contain about 50,000 clones, around 84% of them singletons. Germline V gene data show CDR1 as MNHNY and CDR2 as SVGAGI (reference sequence). Trimming removed 4 bases from V and 2 bases from J, with 18 bases in between. CDR3 size: 16 residues. A note on this clone: Antigen specificity is unknown.

The source is a woman aged 18 to 35 with HIV. The chain links TRBV6-6 to TRBJ2-7; a possible D gene is TRBD1 (6 bases). Specimen: unsorted PBMCs, collected 0.8 years after starting antiretroviral therapy. CDR3 sequence (DNA): TGTGCCAGCAGTTCCCTTGGCCAGGGGTCCGCCTACGAGCAGTACTTC. Translation: CASSSLGQGSAYEQYF.